Listed here is a single T cell receptor (beta chain). Its matching antigen is unknown. The sample is drawn from a study of shared clonotypes between healthy human individuals. Findings of the study overall: The sole specimen, blood, was sampled, and tissue repertoires likely differ. There were few donors, and this limited the genetic and exposure-history diversity represented.

V shed 1 base, J shed 6 bases, and the junction held 5 bases outside the gene matches. The germline gives CDR1 SEHNR, CDR2 FQNEAQ (reference sequence). The CDR3 runs 15 residues. The data were produced by immunoSEQ multiplex PCR, yet TCRdb's version contains in-frame clones alone and is incomplete. The table has around 530,000 clones, around three quarters seen once. This clonotype was obtained from a woman between 40 and 55 years old in good health. Some clones in this sample may be carry-over from other donors' samples. The sample was PBMCs. This rearrangement joins TRBV7-9 to TRBJ2-1; 8 bases fit TRBD1. The CDR3 DNA follows: TGTGCCAGCAGCTTAGTACAGGGGGGTAGCAATGAGCAGTTCTTC. Translated: CASSLVQGGSNEQFF.